The 22 T cell receptor beta chains below were found in one sample sequenced in a study of T-cell reconstitution after alpha-beta-depleted transplantation in children. Unique molecular identifiers were incorporated into the prepared TCRbeta library. Using its own MiXCR run on the PCR reads, TCRdb lists one record per CDR3 protein. The data show fewer than 550,000 distinct CDR3 sequences, roughly an eighth seen once. The material sequenced was PBMCs, mostly from graft donor cells, taken 180 days after TCRalphabeta/CD19-depleted stem cell transplant. Every receptor here comes from a female patient aged 2 to 10 who had a stem cell transplant for aplastic anemia, so the T cells may come from the graft donor.

This clonotype was seen only a few times. The V call is TRBV12-3 or TRBV12-4, the J call TRBJ1-2; D uncertain. Trimming cost V 6 bases and J 3 bases, with 23 bases left between them. The CDR3 is 17 amino acids. The CDR3 loop is CASRVGSRVAGHYGYTF. The CDR3 region has the DNA TGTGCCAGCAGGGTTGGAAGTCGGGTGGCGGGCCACTATGGCTACACCTTC.

This clonotype was counted between two and nine times. The gene calls are TRBV28 and TRBJ2-1; 10 nucleotides agree with TRBD2. The germline V gene encodes CDR1 MDHEN and CDR2 SYDVKM. The CDR3 consists of 14 residues. With V trimmed by 0 bases and J by 10 bases, 3 bases remained unmatched. CDR3 nucleotides: TGTGCCAGCAGTTTATGGCCTAGCGGGGGAGAGCAGTTCTTC. This sequence encodes CASSLWPSGGEQFF. Complete variable domain (other parts from reference TRBV28 and TRBJ2-1): DVKVTQSSRYLVKRTGEKVFLECVQDMDHENMFWYRQDPGLGLRLIYFSYDVKMKEKGDIPEGYSVSREKKERFSLILESASTNQTSMYLCASSLWPSGGEQFFGPGTRLTVL.

This clonotype was seen ten or more times. The chain has TRBV11-3 and TRBJ2-3; no clear D. V lost 5 bases and J lost 1, with 7 bases in between. The germline CDR1 and CDR2 sequences are SGHNT and YENEEA. CDR3 length: 13 amino acids. The CDR3 DNA is TGTGCCAGCAGCAACGCGGGCACAGATACGCAGTATTTT. Protein product: CASSNAGTDTQYF.

The chain couples TRBV5-1 to TRBJ2-1; 11 nucleotides match TRBD2. This CDR3 is 16 amino acids long. After removal of 3 bases from V and 8 bases from J, the junction contained 10 bases not matched to a gene. Germline V gene lookup returns CDR1 SGHRS and CDR2 YFSETQ. Here the CDR3 reads CASSWGTSGIGYEQFF. The CDR3 DNA sequence: TGCGCCAGCAGCTGGGGGACTAGCGGAATTGGCTATGAGCAGTTCTTC.

V and J are TRBV7-9 and TRBJ1-4, with a tentative D call TRBD1 (5 bases). Looked up from germline, CDR1 is SEHNR and CDR2 is FQNEAQ (reference sequence). The V end was cut by 0 bases, the J end by 7 bases, with 9 bases between. CDR3 length equals 14 residues. For the CDR3, the DNA is TGTGCCAGCAGCTTAGCGGGGGGAAGTGAAAAACTGTTTTTT. This codes for CASSLAGGSEKLFF. The entire variable domain, with the rest obtained from reference TRBV7-9 and TRBJ1-4, is as follows: DTGVSQNPRHKITKRGQNVTFRCDPISEHNRLYWYRQTLGQGPEFLTYFQNEAQLEKSRLLSDRFSAERPKGSFSTLEIQRTEQGDSAMYLCASSLAGGSEKLFFGSGTQLSVL.

The chain uses TRBV5-6 and TRBJ2-3; TRBD2 agrees at 9 bases. Germline V gene lookup returns CDR1 SGHDT and CDR2 YYEEEE. The CDR3 extends over 18 amino acids. J was trimmed by 2 bases and V by 2 bases; bases with no gene match: 12. CDR3 residues: CASSLSPGLAYITDTQYF. The CDR3 bases are TGTGCCAGCAGCTTATCGCCCGGACTAGCGTATATCACAGATACGCAGTATTTT.

This clonotype appeared a few times. V usage is TRBV28 and J usage is TRBJ1-5, with a weak D call TRBD1 (5 bases). Trimming took off 3 bases at V and 9 bases at J, with 15 bases between the two ends. The CDR3 contains 14 residues. Germline CDR1 MDHEN, CDR2 SYDVKM. This CDR3 reads CASSFGGVSLPQHF. The CDR3 DNA sequence: TGTGCCAGCAGTTTTGGAGGGGTTTCATTGCCCCAGCATTTT. Full variable domain (outside the CDR3, taken from reference TRBV28 and TRBJ1-5): DVKVTQSSRYLVKRTGEKVFLECVQDMDHENMFWYRQDPGLGLRLIYFSYDVKMKEKGDIPEGYSVSREKKERFSLILESASTNQTSMYLCASSFGGVSLPQHFGDGTRLSIL.

The genes are TRBV6-1 and TRBJ1-1, with 7 bases fitting TRBD1. This CDR3 spans 16 amino acids. The germline gives CDR1 MNHNS, CDR2 SASEGT. Trimming cost V 5 bases and J 0 bases; bases outside gene matches: 9. CDR3 sequence (DNA): TGTGCCAGCAGTCAAGACAGGGTATTGGTGAACACTGAAGCTTTCTTT. Its protein product is CASSQDRVLVNTEAFF.

This clonotype was detected a few times. The chain is built from TRBV12-5 and TRBJ2-5; D is possibly TRBD1 (7 bases). Germline CDR1 and CDR2: LGHNT and FRNRAP. CDR3 size: 18 residues. V was pared by 1 base and J by 1 base, with 19 bases between. The CDR3 coding sequence is TGTGCTAGTGGTTTGGATGACTCATGGAGGGGGCCCCAAGAGACCCAGTACTTC. It specifies CASGLDDSWRGPQETQYF.

This clonotype was counted between two and nine times. The rearrangement joins TRBV4-3 to TRBJ2-5; unclear D gene. The CDR3 covers 14 residues. CDR1 is LGHNA and CDR2 is YSLEER in the germline V gene. Trimming removed 1 base from V and 5 bases from J, with 11 bases in between. Written as DNA, the CDR3 is TGCGCCAGCAGCCAAGGACACTCGGGTGAGACCCAGTACTTC. Amino acid sequence: CASSQGHSGETQYF.

In its sample, this clonotype was seen a few times. V gene TRBV7-9 combines with J gene TRBJ1-1; TRBD1 might be the D (6 bases). Trimming pared 5 bases from V and 1 base from J, leaving 14 bases between. The CDR3 runs 15 residues. Germline CDR1 is SEHNR and CDR2 is FQNEAQ (reference sequence). The CDR3 coding sequence is TGTGCCAGCAGCCTAAGGACAGATTCGAACACTGAAGCTTTCTTT. It translates to CASSLRTDSNTEAFF.

The chain is built from TRBV28 and TRBJ2-1, with no clear D. The V gene lost 8 bases and the J gene lost 2 bases, with 13 bases spanning the gap. Germline V gene sequence: CDR1 MDHEN, CDR2 SYDVKM. The CDR3 extends over 14 amino acids. As DNA, the CDR3 is TGTGCCAGCTTGGCGATCCCAGCCTACAATGAGCAGTTCTTC. Amino acids: CASLAIPAYNEQFF.

There are a few counts of this clonotype. The chain links TRBV5-6 to TRBJ2-5; 7 bases match TRBD1. V trimming: 3 bases; J trimming: 4 bases; junction bases outside the gene matches: 3. The CDR3 spans 13 residues. Germline V gene data show CDR1 as SGHDT and CDR2 as YYEEEE. CDR3 protein: CASSWYRGETQYF. CDR3 bases: TGTGCCAGCAGCTGGTACAGGGGAGAGACCCAGTACTTC.

The chain combines TRBV15 with TRBJ1-1, with unresolved D. The V end was cut by 0 bases, the J end by 0 bases, with 5 bases between. The CDR3 covers 14 residues. Germline loops: CDR1 LNHNV, CDR2 YYDKDF (reference sequence). In nucleotides, the CDR3 is TGTGCCACCAGCAGAGATTTGGTGAACACTGAAGCTTTCTTT. Protein sequence: CATSRDLVNTEAFF. Together with reference TRBV15 and TRBJ1-1, the CDR3 gives the full variable domain: DAMVIQNPRYQVTQFGKPVTLSCSQTLNHNVMYWYQQKSSQAPKLLFHYYDKDFNNEADTPDNFQSRRPNTSFCFLDIRSPGLGDTAMYLCATSRDLVNTEAFFGQGTRLTVV.

This clonotype was seen many times. The CDR3 loop is CSVWLWGGSNGELFF. CDR3 bases: TGCAGCGTCTGGCTGTGGGGCGGGAGTAACGGGGAGCTGTTTTTT. The rearrangement links TRBV29-1 to TRBJ2-2; TRBD2 matches 7 bases. There are 15 residues in the CDR3. V lost 6 bases to trimming and J lost 7 bases; unmatched junction nucleotides: 14. The germline V gene has CDR1 SQVTM and CDR2 ANQGSEA.

This chain joins TRBV5-6 and TRBJ1-1; D is unclear. Germline V gene sequence: CDR1 SGHDT, CDR2 YYEEEE. The CDR3 loop spans 16 amino acids. Trimming pared 0 bases from V and 4 bases from J, leaving 16 bases between. For the CDR3, the DNA is TGTGCCAGCAGCTTGGTGGTAGGGCTAGGATCCACTGAAGCTTTCTTT. Its protein is CASSLVVGLGSTEAFF.

V and J are TRBV2 and TRBJ2-7; D not certain. This CDR3 region has 15 residues. The germline V and J ends were trimmed by 5 bases and 2 bases, with 16 bases remaining between them. Looked up from germline, CDR1 is SNHLY and CDR2 is FYNNEI. CDR3 in DNA: TGTGCCAGCAGTCAGGCAGGCCGCTATCCCTACGAGCAGTACTTC. Translated: CASSQAGRYPYEQYF.

This chain connects TRBV25-1 to TRBJ2-7; no definite D call. The CDR3 spans 13 residues. Germline CDR1 MGHDK, CDR2 SYGVNS. Trimming took off 3 bases at V and 6 bases at J, with 12 bases between the two ends. CDR3 bases: TGTGCCAGCAGTGACGGCGTTCAGGCCGAGCAGTACTTC. Translated: CASSDGVQAEQYF.

The chain has TRBV7-2 and TRBJ2-5; the match to TRBD2 covers 13 bases. V shed 2 bases, J shed 1 base, and the junction held 4 bases outside the gene matches. Germline assignment: CDR1 SGHTA and CDR2 FQGNSA. The CDR3 spans 17 residues. CDR3 region: CASSLYGTSGVQETQYF. Written as DNA, the CDR3 is TGTGCCAGCAGCTTATATGGGACTAGCGGGGTCCAAGAGACCCAGTACTTC.

This clonotype was seen only a few times. The chain carries TRBV29-1 and TRBJ2-5; the match to TRBD2 covers 8 bases. Germline lookup yields CDR1 SQVTM and CDR2 ANQGSEA. This CDR3 comprises 14 residues. V gave up 4 bases and J gave up 2 bases; unmatched junction bases: 6. The CDR3 loop is CSVGWREEQETQYF. CDR3 bases: TGCAGCGTTGGGTGGCGGGAGGAGCAAGAGACCCAGTACTTC.

The V call is TRBV12-3 or TRBV12-4, the J call TRBJ1-2, with 9 nucleotides matching TRBD1. This CDR3 has 17 amino acids. V trimming: 5 bases; J trimming: 4 bases; junction bases outside the gene matches: 14. The CDR3 loop reads CASSQTGTGFSSYGYTF. The CDR3 nucleotides are TGTGCCAGCAGTCAGACCGGGACAGGGTTTTCCAGCTATGGCTACACCTTC.

This clonotype was counted a few times. This chain links TRBV6-2 or TRBV6-3 with TRBJ2-2; D call uncertain. CDR3 length: 14 residues. CDR1 MNHEY and CDR2 SVGEGT come from the germline V gene. V gave up 1 base and J gave up 7 bases, with 10 bases separating them. The DNA of the CDR3 is TGTGCCAGCAGTTACTACGCCGGTGGCGGGGAGCTGTTTTTT. It translates to CASSYYAGGGELFF.